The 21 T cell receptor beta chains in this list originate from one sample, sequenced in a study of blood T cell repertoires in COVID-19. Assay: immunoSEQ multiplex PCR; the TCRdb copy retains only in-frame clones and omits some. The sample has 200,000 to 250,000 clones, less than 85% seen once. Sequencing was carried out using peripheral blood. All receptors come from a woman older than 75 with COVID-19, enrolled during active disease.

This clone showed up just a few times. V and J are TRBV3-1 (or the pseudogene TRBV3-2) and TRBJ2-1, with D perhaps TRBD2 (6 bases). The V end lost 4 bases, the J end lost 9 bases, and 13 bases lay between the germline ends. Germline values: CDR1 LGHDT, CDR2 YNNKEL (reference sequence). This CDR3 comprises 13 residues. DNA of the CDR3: TGTGCCAGCAGCCTTCTAGCGCCCGGTGAGCAGTTCTTC. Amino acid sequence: CASSLLAPGEQFF.

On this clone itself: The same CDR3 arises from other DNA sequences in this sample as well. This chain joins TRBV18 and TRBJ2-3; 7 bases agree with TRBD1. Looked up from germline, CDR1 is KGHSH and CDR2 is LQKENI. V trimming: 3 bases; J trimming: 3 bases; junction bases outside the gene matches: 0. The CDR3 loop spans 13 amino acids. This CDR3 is CASSPGQTDTQYF. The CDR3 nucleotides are TGTGCCAGCTCACCGGGACAGACAGATACGCAGTATTTT. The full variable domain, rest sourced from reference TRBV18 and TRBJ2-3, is NAGVMQNPRHLVRRRGQEARLRCSPMKGHSHVYWYRQLPEEGLKFMVYLQKENIIDESGMPKERFSAEFPKEGPSILRIQQVVRGDSAAYFCASSPGQTDTQYFGPGTRLTVL.

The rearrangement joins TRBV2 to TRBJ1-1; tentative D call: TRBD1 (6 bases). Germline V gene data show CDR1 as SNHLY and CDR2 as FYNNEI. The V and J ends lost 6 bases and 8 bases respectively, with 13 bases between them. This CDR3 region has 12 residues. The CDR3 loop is CASSADSREAFF. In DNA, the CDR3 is TGTGCCAGCAGCGCGGACAGTCGAGAAGCTTTCTTT. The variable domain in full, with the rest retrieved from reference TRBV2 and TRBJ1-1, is EPEVTQTPSHQVTQMGQEVILRCVPISNHLYFYWYRQILGQKVEFLVSFYNNEISEKSEIFDDQFSVERPDGSNFTLKIRSTKLEDSAMYFCASSADSREAFFGQGTRLTVV.

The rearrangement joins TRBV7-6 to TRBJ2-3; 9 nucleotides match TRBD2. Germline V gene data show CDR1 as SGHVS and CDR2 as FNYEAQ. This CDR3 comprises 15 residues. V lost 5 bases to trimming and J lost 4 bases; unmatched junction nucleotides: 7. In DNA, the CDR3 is TGTGCCAGCAGCCGACCTAGCGGGAACTCAGATACGCAGTATTTT. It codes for CASSRPSGNSDTQYF.

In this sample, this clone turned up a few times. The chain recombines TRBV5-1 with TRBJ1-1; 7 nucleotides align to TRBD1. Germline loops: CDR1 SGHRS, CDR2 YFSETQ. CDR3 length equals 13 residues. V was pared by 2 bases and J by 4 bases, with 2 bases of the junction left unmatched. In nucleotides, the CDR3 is TGCGCCAGCAGCTTACCAGGGGGCACTGAAGCTTTCTTT. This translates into CASSLPGGTEAFF.

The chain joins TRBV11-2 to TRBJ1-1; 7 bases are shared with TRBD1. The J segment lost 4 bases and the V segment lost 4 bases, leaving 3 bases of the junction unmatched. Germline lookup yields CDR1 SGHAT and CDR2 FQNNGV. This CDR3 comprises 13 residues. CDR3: CASSYGTATEAFF. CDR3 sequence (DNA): TGTGCCAGCAGCTACGGGACAGCCACTGAAGCTTTCTTT.

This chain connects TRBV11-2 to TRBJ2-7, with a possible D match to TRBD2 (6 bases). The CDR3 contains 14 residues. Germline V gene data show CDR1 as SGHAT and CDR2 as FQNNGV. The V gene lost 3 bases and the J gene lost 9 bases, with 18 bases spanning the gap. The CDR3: CASSFRLGTEGQYF. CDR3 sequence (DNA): TGTGCCAGCAGCTTTCGCCTCGGGACGGAGGGGCAGTACTTC. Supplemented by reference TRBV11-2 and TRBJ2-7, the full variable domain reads EAGVAQSPRYKIIEKRQSVAFWCNPISGHATLYWYQQILGQGPKLLIQFQNNGVVDDSQLPKDRFSAERLKGVDSTLKIQPAKLEDSAVYLCASSFRLGTEGQYFGPGTRLTVT.

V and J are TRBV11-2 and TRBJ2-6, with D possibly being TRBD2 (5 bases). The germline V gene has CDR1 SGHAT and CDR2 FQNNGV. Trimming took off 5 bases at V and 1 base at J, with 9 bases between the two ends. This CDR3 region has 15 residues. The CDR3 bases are TGTGCCAGCAGCGCCCCGGGGTCTGGGGCCAACGTCCTGACTTTC. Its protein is CASSAPGSGANVLTF.

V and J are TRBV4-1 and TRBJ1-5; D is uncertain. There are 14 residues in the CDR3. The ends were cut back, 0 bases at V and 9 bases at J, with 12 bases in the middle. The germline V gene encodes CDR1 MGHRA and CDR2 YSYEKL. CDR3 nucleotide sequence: TGCGCCAGCAGCCAAGATCTCGCAGGCAGGCCCCAGCATTTT. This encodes CASSQDLAGRPQHF.

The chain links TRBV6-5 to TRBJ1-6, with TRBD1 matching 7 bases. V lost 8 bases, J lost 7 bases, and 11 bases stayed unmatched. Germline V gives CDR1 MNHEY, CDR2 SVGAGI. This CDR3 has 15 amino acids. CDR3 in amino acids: CASRPPTGINSPLHF. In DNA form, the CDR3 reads TGTGCCAGCCGTCCCCCGACAGGGATCAATTCACCCCTCCACTTT.

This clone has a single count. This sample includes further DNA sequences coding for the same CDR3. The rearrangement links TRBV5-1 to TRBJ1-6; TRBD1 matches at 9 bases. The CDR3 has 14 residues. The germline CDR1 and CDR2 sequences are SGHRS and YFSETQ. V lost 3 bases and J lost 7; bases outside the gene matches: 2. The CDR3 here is CASSSGQGNSPLHF. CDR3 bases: TGCGCCAGCAGCTCGGGACAGGGAAATTCACCCCTCCACTTT.

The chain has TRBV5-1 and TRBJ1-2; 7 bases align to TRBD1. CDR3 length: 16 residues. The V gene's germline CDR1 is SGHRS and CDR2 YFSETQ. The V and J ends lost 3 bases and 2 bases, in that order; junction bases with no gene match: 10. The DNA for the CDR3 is TGCGCCAGCAGCTGGGGAACAGGGGCTTTAAACTATGGCTACACCTTC. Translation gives CASSWGTGALNYGYTF. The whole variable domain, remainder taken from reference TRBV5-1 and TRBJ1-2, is KAGVTQTPRYLIKTRGQQVTLSCSPISGHRSVSWYQQTPGQGLQFLFEYFSETQRNKGNFPGRFSGRQFSNSRSEMNVSTLELGDSALYLCASSWGTGALNYGYTFGSGTRLTVV.

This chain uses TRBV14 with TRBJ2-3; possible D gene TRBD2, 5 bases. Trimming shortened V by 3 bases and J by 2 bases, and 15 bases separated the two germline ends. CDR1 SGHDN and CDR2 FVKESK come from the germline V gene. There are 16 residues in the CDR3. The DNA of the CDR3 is TGTGCCAGCAGCCAGATGTCACCGAGGGACACAGATACGCAGTATTTT. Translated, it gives CASSQMSPRDTDTQYF.

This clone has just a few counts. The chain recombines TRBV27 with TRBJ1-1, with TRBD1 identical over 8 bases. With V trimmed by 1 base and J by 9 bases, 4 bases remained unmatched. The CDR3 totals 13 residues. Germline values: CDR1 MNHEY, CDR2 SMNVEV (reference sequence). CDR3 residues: CASSLLGDRKAFF. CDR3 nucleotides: TGTGCCAGCAGTTTATTAGGGGACAGGAAAGCTTTCTTT.

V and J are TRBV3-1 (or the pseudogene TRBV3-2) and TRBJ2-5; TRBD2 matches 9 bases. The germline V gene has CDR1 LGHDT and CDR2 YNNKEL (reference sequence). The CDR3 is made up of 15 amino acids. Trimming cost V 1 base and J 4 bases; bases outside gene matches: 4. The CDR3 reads CASSQGGLAGETQYF. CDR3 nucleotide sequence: TGTGCCAGCAGCCAAGGGGGACTAGCCGGAGAGACCCAGTACTTC.

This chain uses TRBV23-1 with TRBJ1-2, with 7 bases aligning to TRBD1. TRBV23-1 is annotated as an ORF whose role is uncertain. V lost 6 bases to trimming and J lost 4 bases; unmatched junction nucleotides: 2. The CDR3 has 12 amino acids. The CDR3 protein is CASSPGGYGYTF. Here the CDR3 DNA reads TGCGCCAGCAGCCCAGGGGGCTATGGCTACACCTTC.

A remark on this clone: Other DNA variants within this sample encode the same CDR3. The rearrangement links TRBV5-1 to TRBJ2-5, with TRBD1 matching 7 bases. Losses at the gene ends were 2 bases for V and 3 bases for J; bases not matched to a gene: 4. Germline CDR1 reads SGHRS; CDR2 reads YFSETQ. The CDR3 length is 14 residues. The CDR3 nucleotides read TGCGCCAGCAGCTTATTAACAGGGGAAGAGACCCAGTACTTC. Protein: CASSLLTGEETQYF.

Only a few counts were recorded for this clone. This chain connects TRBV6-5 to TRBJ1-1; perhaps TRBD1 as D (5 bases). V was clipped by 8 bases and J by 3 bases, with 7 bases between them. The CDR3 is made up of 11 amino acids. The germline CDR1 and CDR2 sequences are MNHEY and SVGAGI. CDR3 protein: CASRRDTEAFF. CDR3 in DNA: TGTGCCAGCCGCAGGGACACTGAAGCTTTCTTT.

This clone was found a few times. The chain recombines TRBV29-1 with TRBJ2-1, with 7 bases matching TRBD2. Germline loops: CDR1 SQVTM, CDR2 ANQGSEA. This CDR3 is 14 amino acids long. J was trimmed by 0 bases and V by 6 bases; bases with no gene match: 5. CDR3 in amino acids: CSVRGRSSYNEQFF. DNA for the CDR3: TGCAGCGTGCGGGGGAGGAGCTCCTACAATGAGCAGTTCTTC.

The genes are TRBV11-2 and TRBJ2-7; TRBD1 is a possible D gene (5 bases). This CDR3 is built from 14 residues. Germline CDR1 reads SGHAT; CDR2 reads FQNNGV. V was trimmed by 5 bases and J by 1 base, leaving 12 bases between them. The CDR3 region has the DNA TGTGCCAGCAGCCTACAGGTGGGGTCCTACGAGCAGTACTTC. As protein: CASSLQVGSYEQYF.

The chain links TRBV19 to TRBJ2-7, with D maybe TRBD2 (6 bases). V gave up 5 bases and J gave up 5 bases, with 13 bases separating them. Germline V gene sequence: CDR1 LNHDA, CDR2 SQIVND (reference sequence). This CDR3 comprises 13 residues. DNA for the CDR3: TGTGCCAGTAGTTCGGGACTCTCGGACGAGCAGTACTTC. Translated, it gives CASSSGLSDEQYF.